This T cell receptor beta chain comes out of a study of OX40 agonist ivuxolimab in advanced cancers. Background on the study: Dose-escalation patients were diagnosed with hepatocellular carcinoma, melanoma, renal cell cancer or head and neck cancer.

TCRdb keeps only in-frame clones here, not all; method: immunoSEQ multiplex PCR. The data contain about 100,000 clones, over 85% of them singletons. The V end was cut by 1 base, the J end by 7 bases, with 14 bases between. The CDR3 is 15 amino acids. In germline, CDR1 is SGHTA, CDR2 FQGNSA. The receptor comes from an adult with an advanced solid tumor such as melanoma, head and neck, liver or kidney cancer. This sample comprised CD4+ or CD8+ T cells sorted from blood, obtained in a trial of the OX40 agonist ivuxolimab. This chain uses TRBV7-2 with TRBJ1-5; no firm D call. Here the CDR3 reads CASSLEGKGWQPQHF. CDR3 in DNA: TGTGCCAGCAGCTTAGAAGGGAAAGGGTGGCAGCCCCAGCATTTT.